This is a list of T cell receptor beta chains from one sample in a study of response to subunit inactivated influenza vaccine. One entry per CDR3 protein, called by TCRdb with MiXCR from the RT-PCR reads. The table includes roughly 190,000 distinct CDR3 sequences, under 15% detected once. Specimen: CD8+ T cells sorted from PBMCs, collected 5 days after vaccination. The source of these receptors is a man over 45 who received an inactivated influenza vaccine. Both conserved end residues are part of each CDR3. D genes are given only for firm matches. For some rows the clone size is stated as once, few or many, or as a class when expanded; others skip it.

d_gene,len,v_gene,j_gene,abundance,CDR3nt,CDR3aa
NA,17,TRBV4-2,TRBJ2-2,few,TGTGCCAGCAGCCAAGACCTAACGGGGGCTACTACCGGGGAGCTGTTTTTT,CASSQDLTGATTGELFF
NA,14,TRBV28,TRBJ2-4,NA,TGTGCCAGCAGTTGGAGACCCCAACGAAACATTCAGTACTTC,CASSWRPQRNIQYF
NA,19,TRBV27,TRBJ2-2,NA,TGTGCCAGCAGTTCGGGGCGCGGTCAGGGGACCGCGAACACCGGGGAGCTGTTTTTT,CASSSGRGQGTANTGELFF
TRBD1,13,TRBV20-1,TRBJ2-7,few,TGCAGTGCGACCGGACAGGTCTTTGTGGAGCAGTACTTC,CSATGQVFVEQYF
NA,15,TRBV7-9,TRBJ2-1,few,TGTGCCAGCAGCTTGAAGGGAGCCTCCTACAATGAGCAGTTCTTC,CASSLKGASYNEQFF
NA,14,TRBV27,TRBJ2-1,NA,TGTGCCAGCAGTCCCATCCCGACTAGCAATGAGCAGTTCTTC,CASSPIPTSNEQFF
NA,14,TRBV27,TRBJ1-5,NA,TGTGCCAGCAGTGAACAGGGTCTCAATCAGCCCCAGCATTTT,CASSEQGLNQPQHF
NA,14,TRBV2,TRBJ2-7,few,TGTGCCAGCAGTGAGGAGGAAACGACCTACGAGCAGTACTTC,CASSEEETTYEQYF
NA,15,TRBV3-1,TRBJ2-1,NA,TGTGCCAGCGGGGCCGGGGCTCGCTCCTACAATGAGCAGTTCTTC,CASGAGARSYNEQFF
TRBD1,18,TRBV11-1,TRBJ2-3,NA,TGTGCCAGCAGCCTAGGAAAGGGGGCGACGCCATACACAGATACGCAGTATTTT,CASSLGKGATPYTDTQYF
TRBD2,14,TRBV10-3,TRBJ2-3,NA,TGTGCCATCAGGCCGGGACTAGCGAAAGATACGCAGTATTTT,CAIRPGLAKDTQYF
NA,13,TRBV29-1,TRBJ2-2,NA,TGCAGCGTACCCAGGGTGAACACCGGGGAGCTGTTTTTT,CSVPRVNTGELFF
NA,15,TRBV20-1,TRBJ2-7,NA,TGCAGTGCCAATAGACCTATCGGGGTACCCTACGAGCAGTACTTC,CSANRPIGVPYEQYF
TRBD1,18,TRBV24-1,TRBJ1-4,many,TGTGCCACCAGTGACTTTGACCCCCCAGGGGGGCAGGATGAAAAACTGTTTTTT,CATSDFDPPGGQDEKLFF
NA,13,TRBV20-1,TRBJ2-3,NA,NA,CSARAVLGDTQYF
NA,14,TRBV9,TRBJ2-2,NA,TGTGCCAGCGGTTCGGGGGCGAACACCGGGGAGCTGTTTTTT,CASGSGANTGELFF
NA,12,TRBV20-1,TRBJ1-3,medium-sized,TGCAGTGTTCCTTTCTCTGGAAACACCATATATTTT,CSVPFSGNTIYF
TRBD2,17,TRBV12-3/TRBV12-4,TRBJ2-1,NA,TGTGCCAGCAGTTTTAGTGTGGGACTAGCGGGGATCAATGAGCAGTTCTTC,CASSFSVGLAGINEQFF
NA,14,TRBV28,TRBJ2-3,few,TGTGCCATCGCAGGAGGAGATAGCATGAATACGCAGTATTTT,CAIAGGDSMNTQYF
TRBD2,17,TRBV7-3,TRBJ2-2,NA,TGTGCCAGCAGCTCGGGACTAGCGGGAGCGTCCACCGGGGAGCTGTTTTTT,CASSSGLAGASTGELFF